This TCR beta chain was retrieved from a study of Graves' ophthalmopathy and Graves' hyperthyroidism. Overall study results and limits: Using 13 signatures, a model distinguished ophthalmopathy from stable hyperthyroidism, reaching roughly 90% sensitivity and 80% to 83% specificity. Most thyroid clonotypes expanded beyond 0.001 frequency were also found in blood.

In its sample, this clonotype was seen many times. No antigen is known for it. Researchers took RNA transcripts and amplified TCR beta CDR3 regions from them. After a first-round RT-PCR with HTBI primers, a second-round multiplex PCR was run. One entry per CDR3 protein, called by TCRdb with MiXCR from the multiplex PCR reads. The data show about 14,000 distinct CDR3 sequences, 50% seen once. Other autoimmune diseases, uncontrolled infections, pregnancy or lactation excluded patients from enrollment. PBMCs were obtained from 8 to 10 ml of fresh peripheral blood. Germline assignment: CDR1 SGHVS and CDR2 FQNEAQ. V dropped 5 bases and J dropped 11 bases, with 16 bases sitting between them. This CDR3 is built from 14 residues.

The genes are TRBV7-8 and TRBJ1-6; D may be TRBD1 (5 bases). This clonotype was sampled from a woman in her 30s with Graves' ophthalmopathy. The sample consisted of peripheral blood. CDR3 nucleotide sequence: TGTGCCAGCAGCGTCGGGACTTTCCCACCACCCCTCCACTTT. This codes for CASSVGTFPPPLHF. The full variable domain, completed using reference TRBV7-8 and TRBJ1-6, is GAGVSQSPRYKVAKRGQDVALRCDPISGHVSLFWYQQALGQGPEFLTYFQNEAQLDKSGLPSDRFFAERPEGSVSTLKIQRTQQEDSAVYLCASSVGTFPPPLHFGNGTRLTVT.